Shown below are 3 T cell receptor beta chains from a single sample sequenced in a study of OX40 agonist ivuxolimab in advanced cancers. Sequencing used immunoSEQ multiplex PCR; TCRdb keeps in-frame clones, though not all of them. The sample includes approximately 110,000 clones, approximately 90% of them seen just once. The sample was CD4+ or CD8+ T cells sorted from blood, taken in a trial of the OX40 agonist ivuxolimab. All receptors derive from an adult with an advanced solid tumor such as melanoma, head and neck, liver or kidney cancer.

CDR3 in amino acids: CASGLPGTANEQFF. The CDR3, as DNA: TGTGCTAGTGGTTTGCCAGGGACGGCCAATGAGCAGTTCTTC. The chain joins TRBV12-5 to TRBJ2-1; tentatively, D is TRBD1 or TRBD2 (5 bases each). Germline V CDR1 and CDR2: LGHNT, FRNRAP. V lost 2 bases and J 6 bases, leaving 11 bases between the germline ends. The CDR3 is made up of 14 amino acids.

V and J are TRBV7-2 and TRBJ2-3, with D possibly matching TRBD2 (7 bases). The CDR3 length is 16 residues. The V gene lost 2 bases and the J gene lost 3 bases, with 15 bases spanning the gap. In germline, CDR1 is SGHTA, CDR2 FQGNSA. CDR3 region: CASSLIWGGGTDTQYF. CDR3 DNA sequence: TGTGCCAGCAGCTTAATATGGGGGGGCGGGACAGATACGCAGTATTTT. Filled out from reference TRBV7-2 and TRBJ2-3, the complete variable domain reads GAGVSQSPSNKVTEKGKDVELRCDPISGHTALYWYRQSLGQGLEFLIYFQGNSAPDKSGLPSDRFSAERTGGSVSTLTIQRTQQEDSAVYLCASSLIWGGGTDTQYFGPGTRLTVL.

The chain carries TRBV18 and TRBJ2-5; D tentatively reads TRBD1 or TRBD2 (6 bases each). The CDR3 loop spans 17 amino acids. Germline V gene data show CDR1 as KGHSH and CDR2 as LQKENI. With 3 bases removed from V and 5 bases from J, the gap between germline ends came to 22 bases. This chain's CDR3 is CASSPTTGGASGETQYF. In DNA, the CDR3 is TGTGCCAGCTCACCGACGACAGGAGGGGCATCGGGGGAGACCCAGTACTTC.